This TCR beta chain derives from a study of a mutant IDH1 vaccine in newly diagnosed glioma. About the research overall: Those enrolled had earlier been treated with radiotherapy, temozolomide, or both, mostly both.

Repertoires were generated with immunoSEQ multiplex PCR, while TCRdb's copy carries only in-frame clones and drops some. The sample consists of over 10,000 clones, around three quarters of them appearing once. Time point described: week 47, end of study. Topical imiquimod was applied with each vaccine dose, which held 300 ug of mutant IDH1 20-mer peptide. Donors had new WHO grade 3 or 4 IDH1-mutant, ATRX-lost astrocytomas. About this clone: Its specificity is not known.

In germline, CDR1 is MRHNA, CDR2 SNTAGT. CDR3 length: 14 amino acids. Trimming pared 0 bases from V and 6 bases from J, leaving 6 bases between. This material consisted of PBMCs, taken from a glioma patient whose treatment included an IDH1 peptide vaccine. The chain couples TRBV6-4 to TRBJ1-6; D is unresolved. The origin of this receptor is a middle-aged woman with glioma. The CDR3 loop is CASSDSYGNSPLHF. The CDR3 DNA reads TGTGCCAGCAGTGACTCGTATGGTAATTCACCCCTCCACTTT.